A single sample gave rise to the 2 T cell receptor beta chains below, sequenced in a study of shared clonotypes between healthy human individuals. Sequenced by immunoSEQ multiplex PCR; TCRdb stores in-frame clones only, minus some. Seen here are approximately 620,000 clones, 95% to 98% observed once, and the top ten hold 0.055% to 0.07%. Sequencing was performed on naive CD4+ T cells sorted from blood. Subset denoted: CD45RA+ positively selected. All receptors come from a woman in her thirties in good health.

The CDR3 reads CASRNGGTSGRVGELFF. CDR3 DNA sequence: TGTGCCAGCAGGAATGGAGGGACTAGCGGGAGAGTCGGGGAGCTGTTTTTT. The chain couples TRBV28 to TRBJ2-2; 14 bases map to TRBD2. The V gene end was trimmed by 6 bases and the J gene end by 7 bases; junction bases not matched to a gene: 10. The germline CDR1 and CDR2 sequences are MDHEN and SYDVKM. This CDR3 spans 17 amino acids.

This sequence joins TRBV19 and TRBJ2-1, with unresolved D. The V gene's germline CDR1 is LNHDA and CDR2 SQIVND (reference sequence). Trimming left V 6 bases short and J 0 bases short, with 9 bases between. This CDR3 has 14 residues. CDR3 DNA: TGTGCCAGTAGGAGGCGGCTCTCCTACAATGAGCAGTTCTTC. It codes for CASRRRLSYNEQFF.